This TCR beta chain comes out of a study of monozygotic twins with inflammatory bowel disease. About this clonotype itself: Its antigen is still unknown.

Researchers ran eight separate cDNA reactions for each sample. PCR of TCRalpha and TCRbeta cDNA was nested, with two rounds of around 16 and 10 cycles. TCRdb re-called the 5' RACE reads and catalogs CDR3 proteins one per entry, DNA excluded. The sample totals 110,000 to 150,000 distinct CDR3 sequences. Researchers collected around 2.4 ml of blood per donor. The CDR3 length is 11 residues. Study-wide results and caveats: Diversity of TCRbeta measured by inverse Simpson was lower in IBD patients than in healthy co-twins.

The sample consisted of blood. The chain couples TRBV12-3 or TRBV12-4 to TRBJ1-1. The clonotype was recovered from a human donor with ulcerative colitis or Crohn's disease, or a healthy co-twin of an affected twin (not recorded which). CDR3: CASSLGTEAFF.